These 32 T cell receptor beta chains share one sample of origin, sequenced in a study of PD-1 blockade in classical Hodgkin lymphoma (TCRdb year 2020). The time point label for this specimen denotes: cycle 2 day 1 (C2D1) of nivolumab. Every trial patient had relapsed following autologous stem cell transplantation, and prior brentuximab vedotin exposure was what differed among cohorts A, B and C. Receptors were amplified or captured by the immunoSEQ multiplex PCR assay. TCRdb mirrors the immuneACCESS table, restricted to in-frame sequences. Some clones are absent from its copies; in checked studies, under half trace to an unresolved V gene, and the reason for the others is unknown. Present in this sample are under 20,000 clones, around 86% of which were seen just once. Less than 15% of the sample rests with the top ten. This material consisted of peripheral blood mononuclear cells (PBMCs), taken before the second cycle of nivolumab. These receptor sequences come from a human donor with classical Hodgkin lymphoma.

The chain joins TRBV6-5 to TRBJ1-2; 7 bases are shared with TRBD1. The trim removed 2 bases at V and 8 bases at J, leaving 8 bases unmatched. The CDR3 is 14 amino acids. Germline V lookup: CDR1 MNHEY, CDR2 SVGAGI. The CDR3 DNA reads as TGTGCCAGCAGTTACGACAGGGCCCTATCGGGCTACACCTTC. Its protein product is CASSYDRALSGYTF.

The chain has TRBV11-2 and TRBJ1-1; D gene ambiguous. This CDR3 spans 12 amino acids. The germline gives CDR1 SGHAT, CDR2 FQNNGV. The ends were cut back, 6 bases at V and 6 bases at J, with 11 bases in the middle. The chain's CDR3 is CASSGGFPEAFF. The CDR3 DNA reads TGTGCCAGCAGTGGTGGGTTTCCTGAAGCTTTCTTT.

In this sample, this clone turned up a few times. The chain has TRBV2 and TRBJ1-1; maybe TRBD1 (6 bases). V lost 8 bases and J 1 base, leaving 11 bases between the germline ends. The CDR3 length is 13 residues. Germline assignment: CDR1 SNHLY and CDR2 FYNNEI. The CDR3 region is CASGTTGNTEAFF. For the CDR3, the DNA is TGTGCCAGCGGAACGACAGGGAACACTGAAGCTTTCTTT.

This clone appeared a single time. The chain recombines TRBV5-1 with TRBJ2-3; 9 bases agree with TRBD2. The germline V gene encodes CDR1 SGHRS and CDR2 YFSETQ. The V segment lost 4 bases and the J segment 1 base; nucleotides outside the gene matches: 4. The CDR3 is made up of 15 amino acids. CDR3 residues: CASSPSGAGTDTQYF. The CDR3 nucleotides are TGCGCCAGCAGCCCTAGCGGGGCGGGCACAGATACGCAGTATTTT.

V gene TRBV20-1 combines with J gene TRBJ1-2; D not resolved. Trimming removed 7 bases at V and 2 bases at J, with 8 bases between. This CDR3 region has 11 residues. CDR1 and CDR2 from the germline V gene are DFQATT and SNEGSKA (reference sequence). This chain's CDR3 is CSGLLNYGYTF. The CDR3 nucleotides read TGCAGTGGCCTATTGAACTATGGCTACACCTTC.

The chain is built from TRBV7-9 and TRBJ2-7; D uncertain. From germline, CDR1 is SEHNR and CDR2 FQNEAQ (reference sequence). The CDR3 sequence is 14 residues long. Trimming took 5 bases from V and 8 from J, leaving 19 bases between them. The CDR3 reads CASSRTAAIHKQYF. The DNA of the CDR3 is TGTGCCAGCAGCCGCACGGCAGCGATCCACAAGCAGTACTTC.

The rearrangement links TRBV7-9 to TRBJ1-4, with D uncertain. Germline CDR1 and CDR2: SEHNR and FQNEAQ (reference sequence). Trimming left V 2 bases short and J 5 bases short, with 12 bases between. The CDR3 sequence is 15 residues long. The CDR3 DNA sequence: TGTGCCAGCAGCTTAAGGCCTACAGAAAATGAAAAACTGTTTTTT. As protein: CASSLRPTENEKLFF. The whole variable domain, remainder taken from reference TRBV7-9 and TRBJ1-4, is DTGVSQNPRHKITKRGQNVTFRCDPISEHNRLYWYRQTLGQGPEFLTYFQNEAQLEKSRLLSDRFSAERPKGSFSTLEIQRTEQGDSAMYLCASSLRPTENEKLFFGSGTQLSVL.

V and J are TRBV21-1 and TRBJ2-7; the table's D call of TRBD1 was not tested on the DNA. TRBV21-1 is tagged as a pseudogene. CDR3 length: 16 amino acids. CDR3 nucleotides: TGTGCCAGCAGCAAAGCGACAGGGGGAGGCCTGGACGAGCAGTACTTC. Protein sequence: CASSKATGGGLDEQYF.

This chain links TRBV6-1 with TRBJ2-3; 9 positions agree with TRBD1. Germline V gives CDR1 MNHNS, CDR2 SASEGT. Germline trimming cut 3 bases from V and 1 base from J; bases unmatched to any gene: 5. The CDR3 covers 16 residues. Here the CDR3 reads CASSEGQGEGTDTQYF. The CDR3 DNA sequence: TGTGCCAGCAGTGAGGGACAGGGTGAGGGCACAGATACGCAGTATTTT.

This chain links TRBV18 with TRBJ1-6; possibly TRBD1 for D (5 bases). Germline CDR1 is KGHSH and CDR2 is LQKENI. V was cut by 2 bases and J by 7 bases, with 12 bases left in between. The CDR3 has 15 residues. In DNA form, the CDR3 reads TGTGCCAGCTCACCAGGGGGAGGCCGAAATTCACCCCTCCACTTT. It specifies CASSPGGGRNSPLHF.

This chain uses TRBV23-1 with TRBJ2-1; D is ambiguous. TRBV23-1 is placed among ORFs of uncertain function. Deletions cut 2 bases from V and 8 bases from J, with 4 bases between. The CDR3 spans 11 residues. In DNA form, the CDR3 reads TGCGCCAGCAGTCAAGGCGATGAGCAGTTCTTC. Residues: CASSQGDEQFF.

The chain has TRBV7-9 and TRBJ1-2; 9 nucleotides agree with TRBD1. The V gene end was trimmed by 4 bases and the J gene end by 4 bases; junction bases not matched to a gene: 4. This CDR3 is built from 14 residues. Germline loops: CDR1 SEHNR, CDR2 FQNEAQ (reference sequence). As DNA, the CDR3 is TGTGCCAGCAGCTCCATGGGACAGGGCTATGGCTACACCTTC. Its translation: CASSSMGQGYGYTF.

This clone occurred a few times. V and J are TRBV5-4 and TRBJ1-6; the D is unclear. The CDR3 is 12 amino acids. From germline, CDR1 is SGHNT and CDR2 YYREEE (reference sequence). The V gene lost 3 bases and the J gene lost 6 bases, with 4 bases spanning the gap. CDR3 amino acids: CASSSFNSPLHF. In DNA form, the CDR3 reads TGTGCCAGCAGCTCATTTAATTCACCCCTCCACTTT. Drawing the rest from reference TRBV5-4 and TRBJ1-6, the complete variable domain is ETGVTQSPTHLIKTRGQQVTLRCSSQSGHNTVSWYQQALGQGPQFIFQYYREEENGRGNFPPRFSGLQFPNYSSELNVNALELDDSALYLCASSSFNSPLHFGNGTRLTVT.

The rearrangement joins TRBV5-1 to TRBJ1-2, with D uncertain. V was pared by 3 bases and J by 2 bases, with 11 bases between. This CDR3 spans 14 amino acids. Germline V lookup: CDR1 SGHRS, CDR2 YFSETQ. CDR3 DNA: TGCGCCAGCAGCTGGGGAGATACCAACTATGGCTACACCTTC. The encoded protein is CASSWGDTNYGYTF.

The sample holds a few counts of this clone. The chain recombines TRBV5-1 with TRBJ1-4, with a weak D call TRBD1 (6 bases). Germline CDR1 is SGHRS and CDR2 is YFSETQ. V was shortened by 4 bases and J by 8 bases, with 18 bases between the two germline ends. The CDR3 extends over 15 amino acids. CDR3 loop: CASSPRQAPSEKLFF. The CDR3 nucleotides read TGCGCCAGCAGCCCCCGACAGGCCCCTTCGGAAAAACTGTTTTTT. The variable domain in full, with the rest retrieved from reference TRBV5-1 and TRBJ1-4, is KAGVTQTPRYLIKTRGQQVTLSCSPISGHRSVSWYQQTPGQGLQFLFEYFSETQRNKGNFPGRFSGRQFSNSRSEMNVSTLELGDSALYLCASSPRQAPSEKLFFGSGTQLSVL.

This chain joins TRBV5-1 and TRBJ2-7; possible D gene TRBD1, 6 bases. Deletions cut 4 bases from V and 4 bases from J, with 12 bases between. From germline, CDR1 is SGHRS and CDR2 YFSETQ. The CDR3 spans 13 residues. The CDR3 reads CASSPQGLYEQYF. CDR3 sequence (DNA): TGCGCCAGCAGCCCACAGGGTCTTTACGAGCAGTACTTC. The variable domain in full, with the rest retrieved from reference TRBV5-1 and TRBJ2-7, is KAGVTQTPRYLIKTRGQQVTLSCSPISGHRSVSWYQQTPGQGLQFLFEYFSETQRNKGNFPGRFSGRQFSNSRSEMNVSTLELGDSALYLCASSPQGLYEQYFGPGTRLTVT.

V usage is TRBV6-1 and J usage is TRBJ1-6; maybe TRBD1 (5 bases). CDR1 is MNHNS, CDR2 SASEGT, per germline. V was shortened by 2 bases and J by 9 bases, with 14 bases between the two germline ends. The CDR3 has 15 amino acids. This chain's CDR3 is CASSEQGEGISPLHF. CDR3 nucleotide sequence: TGTGCCAGCAGTGAACAGGGCGAGGGCATTTCACCCCTCCACTTT.

The rearrangement links TRBV6-5 to TRBJ1-1, with unresolved D. Trimming removed 5 bases from V and 2 bases from J, with 6 bases in between. This CDR3 is built from 12 residues. CDR1 MNHEY and CDR2 SVGAGI come from the germline V gene. In DNA, the CDR3 is TGTGCCAGCAGTGCGCCCAACACTGAAGCTTTCTTT. Translation gives CASSAPNTEAFF.

V is TRBV9 and J is TRBJ2-7; D is perhaps TRBD1 or TRBD2 (5 bases each). The germline gives CDR1 SGDLS, CDR2 YYNGEE. The CDR3 is 16 residues long. The V end lost 2 bases, the J end lost 2 bases, and 17 bases lay between the germline ends. CDR3: CASSVGVGPGPYEQYF. The CDR3 region has the DNA TGTGCCAGCAGCGTGGGGGTCGGGCCAGGTCCCTACGAGCAGTACTTC.

The gene calls are TRBV27 and TRBJ1-5; D is perhaps TRBD1 (6 bases). This CDR3 has 19 residues. Germline CDR1 MNHEY, CDR2 SMNVEV (reference sequence). V lost 2 bases and J lost 1, with 21 bases in between. The CDR3 loop reads CASSLTATGSVGSNQPQHF. CDR3 sequence (DNA): TGTGCCAGCAGTTTAACGGCGACAGGTTCTGTGGGGAGCAATCAGCCCCAGCATTTT.

The chain has TRBV7-9 and TRBJ1-1, with 7 nucleotides matching TRBD1. Germline CDR1 is SEHNR and CDR2 is FQNEAQ (reference sequence). The CDR3 length is 11 residues. Germline trimming cut 4 bases from V and 11 bases from J; bases unmatched to any gene: 4. CDR3 sequence reads: CASSSTGEAFF. The CDR3 nucleotides read TGTGCCAGCAGCTCAACAGGGGAGGCTTTCTTT.

This clone was counted a single time. The chain combines TRBV19 with TRBJ2-1; possibly TRBD2 for D (6 bases). The germline V and J ends were trimmed by 7 bases and 4 bases, with 17 bases remaining between them. The CDR3 extends over 15 amino acids. Germline lookup yields CDR1 LNHDA and CDR2 SQIVND (reference sequence). CDR3 DNA sequence: TGTGCCAGTAAATGGTCAGGCGGGGAATACAATGAGCAGTTCTTC. Translated, it gives CASKWSGGEYNEQFF.

This chain uses TRBV7-9 with TRBJ1-2; 8 nucleotides line up with TRBD1. This CDR3 has 18 residues. Trimming cost V 5 bases and J 2 bases; bases outside gene matches: 16. Germline CDR1 SEHNR, CDR2 FQNEAQ (reference sequence). The CDR3 region is CASSPWTGLSGSNYGYTF. The DNA of the CDR3 is TGTGCCAGCAGCCCCTGGACAGGGCTATCCGGATCGAACTATGGCTACACCTTC. Complete variable domain (other parts from reference TRBV7-9 and TRBJ1-2): DTGVSQNPRHKITKRGQNVTFRCDPISEHNRLYWYRQTLGQGPEFLTYFQNEAQLEKSRLLSDRFSAERPKGSFSTLEIQRTEQGDSAMYLCASSPWTGLSGSNYGYTFGSGTRLTVV.

This clone showed up just once. V and J are TRBV4-3 and TRBJ2-5; perhaps TRBD1 as D (6 bases). The end of the DNA fits TRBJ2-7 better, so the J call may be wrong. This CDR3 is built from 14 residues. Germline CDR1 LGHNA, CDR2 YSLEER. The CDR3 DNA sequence: TGCGCCAGCAGCCAAGATTCAGGGGCGTACGAGCAGTACTTC. This gives the protein CASSQDSGAYEQYF.

The V and J genes are TRBV7-9 and TRBJ2-1, with TRBD1 matching 9 bases. Trimming removed 11 bases from V and 2 bases from J; junction bases left unmatched: 10. Germline V gene sequence: CDR1 SEHNR, CDR2 FQNEAQ (reference sequence). This CDR3 is built from 15 residues. The DNA for the CDR3 is TGTGCCCGCGGGCCGGACAGGGGAACCTACAATGAGCAGTTCTTC. Translated, it gives CARGPDRGTYNEQFF.

The table lists this clone with a few counts. The chain has TRBV5-1 and TRBJ1-1; D remains unclear. CDR1 and CDR2 from the germline V gene are SGHRS and YFSETQ. V lost 2 bases and J lost 2, with 13 bases in between. The CDR3 runs 15 residues. CDR3 sequence reads: CASSFSMDANTEAFF. The CDR3, as DNA: TGCGCCAGCAGCTTTTCCATGGACGCCAACACTGAAGCTTTCTTT.

This clone was observed a handful of times. This rearrangement joins TRBV18 to TRBJ1-1; 9 bases map to TRBD1. J was trimmed by 5 bases and V by 3 bases; bases with no gene match: 4. CDR3 size: 14 residues. CDR1 and CDR2 from the germline V gene are KGHSH and LQKENI. CDR3: CASSPAGQGTEAFF. CDR3 in DNA: TGTGCCAGCTCACCGGCGGGACAGGGAACTGAAGCTTTCTTT.

This sequence joins TRBV5-1 and TRBJ2-3; D may be TRBD2 (5 bases). V lost 7 bases, J lost 0 bases, and 12 bases lay in between. CDR3 length: 14 amino acids. Germline V lookup: CDR1 SGHRS, CDR2 YFSETQ. Here the CDR3 reads CASARGLSTDTQYF. For the CDR3, the DNA is TGCGCCAGCGCCCGGGGTTTGAGCACAGATACGCAGTATTTT. The full variable domain, in which reference TRBV5-1 and TRBJ2-3 provide the parts outside the CDR3, is KAGVTQTPRYLIKTRGQQVTLSCSPISGHRSVSWYQQTPGQGLQFLFEYFSETQRNKGNFPGRFSGRQFSNSRSEMNVSTLELGDSALYLCASARGLSTDTQYFGPGTRLTVL.

The sample holds one count of this clone. This chain connects TRBV5-1 to TRBJ2-5, with unresolved D. The end of the DNA is better explained by TRBJ2-7, so the J call may be wrong. CDR3 length equals 13 residues. Germline V lookup: CDR1 SGHRS, CDR2 YFSETQ. The CDR3: CASSLEVSYEQYF. DNA of the CDR3: TGCGCCAGCAGCTTGGAGGTGTCATACGAGCAGTACTTC.

Turning to this clone: A junction end diverges from the germline sequence, so it may reflect a read error. V usage is TRBV6-4 and J usage is TRBJ2-2; maybe TRBD2 (6 bases). Germline-derived CDR1 and CDR2 are MRHNA and SNTAGT. CDR3 length equals 16 residues. The CDR3: CASSDFSSVCFRGAVF. CDR3 bases: TGTGCCAGCAGTGATTTCTCTAGCGTCTGTTTCCGGGGAGCTGTTTTT.

The chain couples TRBV2 to TRBJ1-2; maybe TRBD1 (5 bases). V dropped 0 bases and J dropped 5 bases, with 13 bases sitting between them. Germline-derived CDR1 and CDR2 are SNHLY and FYNNEI. This CDR3 is built from 15 residues. The CDR3: CASSEALLTVYGYTF. The DNA for the CDR3 is TGTGCCAGCAGTGAAGCGCTTTTGACAGTTTATGGCTACACCTTC.

The rearrangement links TRBV7-9 to TRBJ1-4; D gene unclear. This CDR3 spans 14 amino acids. Trimming took 3 bases from V and 7 from J, leaving 12 bases between them. CDR1 and CDR2 (germline): SEHNR, FQNEAQ (reference sequence). The CDR3 sequence: CASSLGSGVEKLFF. CDR3 DNA sequence: TGTGCCAGCAGCTTGGGCAGTGGAGTTGAAAAACTGTTTTTT. Full variable domain (outside the CDR3, taken from reference TRBV7-9 and TRBJ1-4): DTGVSQNPRHKITKRGQNVTFRCDPISEHNRLYWYRQTLGQGPEFLTYFQNEAQLEKSRLLSDRFSAERPKGSFSTLEIQRTEQGDSAMYLCASSLGSGVEKLFFGSGTQLSVL.